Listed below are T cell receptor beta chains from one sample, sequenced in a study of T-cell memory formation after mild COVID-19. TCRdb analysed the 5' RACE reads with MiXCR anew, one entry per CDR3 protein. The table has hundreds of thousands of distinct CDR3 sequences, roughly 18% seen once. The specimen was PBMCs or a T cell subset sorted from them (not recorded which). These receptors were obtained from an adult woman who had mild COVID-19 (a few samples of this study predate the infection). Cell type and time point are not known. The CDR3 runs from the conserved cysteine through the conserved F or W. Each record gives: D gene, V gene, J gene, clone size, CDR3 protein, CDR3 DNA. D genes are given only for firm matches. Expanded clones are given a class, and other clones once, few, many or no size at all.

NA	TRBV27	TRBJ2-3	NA	CASSSSNVVDTQYF	NA
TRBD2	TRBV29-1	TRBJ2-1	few	CSDLGLAVWGEQFF	TGCAGCGACCTGGGACTAGCGGTGTGGGGAGAGCAGTTCTTC
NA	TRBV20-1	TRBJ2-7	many	CSARARTSSYEQYF	TGCAGTGCGAGAGCCCGGACTTCCTCCTACGAGCAGTACTTC
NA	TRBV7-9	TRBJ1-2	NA	CASSLVLRTKGNYGYTF	TGTGCCAGCAGCTTAGTGTTGCGGACCAAAGGAAACTATGGCTACACCTTC
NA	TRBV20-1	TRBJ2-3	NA	CSASKGTDTQYF	TGCAGTGCTAGTAAGGGTACAGATACGCAGTATTTT
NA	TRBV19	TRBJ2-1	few	CASRDLTGGEQFF	TGTGCCAGTAGAGATTTAACCGGCGGTGAGCAGTTCTTC
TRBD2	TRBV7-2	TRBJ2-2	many	CASSLSGVNTGELFF	TGTGCCAGCAGCCTAAGCGGGGTGAACACCGGGGAGCTGTTTTTT
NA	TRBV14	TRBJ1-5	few	CASSKQRGQPQHF	TGTGCCAGCAGCAAACAGAGGGGTCAGCCCCAGCATTTT
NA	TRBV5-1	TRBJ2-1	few	CASSLGAWGSYNEQFF	TGCGCCAGCAGCTTGGGCGCTTGGGGCTCCTACAATGAGCAGTTCTTC
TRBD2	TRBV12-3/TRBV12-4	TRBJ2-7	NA	CASSFAGGAYEQYF	TGTGCCAGCAGTTTTGCGGGAGGCGCCTACGAGCAGTACTTC
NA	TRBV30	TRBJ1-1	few	CAWRGGYTEAFF	TGTGCCTGGAGGGGGGGTTACACTGAAGCTTTCTTT
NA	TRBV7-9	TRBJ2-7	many	CASSFTGPSYEQYF	TGTGCCAGCAGCTTCACAGGGCCCTCCTACGAGCAGTACTTC
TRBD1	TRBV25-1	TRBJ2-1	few	CASSGEGADREYYNEQFF	TGTGCCAGCAGTGGCGAGGGGGCCGACAGGGAATACTACAATGAGCAGTTCTTC
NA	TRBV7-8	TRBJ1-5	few	CASSGSVGGNQPQHF	TGTGCCAGCAGCGGCAGCGTTGGGGGCAATCAGCCCCAGCATTTT
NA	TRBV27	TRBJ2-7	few	CASGGWSAEQYF	TGTGCCAGCGGGGGGTGGTCGGCCGAGCAGTACTTC
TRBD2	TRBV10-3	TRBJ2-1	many	CAIMGASGIYNEQFF	TGTGCCATCATGGGGGCTAGCGGGATATACAATGAGCAGTTCTTC
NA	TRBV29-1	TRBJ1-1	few	CSVEARWDTEAFF	TGCAGCGTTGAGGCCAGGTGGGACACTGAAGCTTTCTTT
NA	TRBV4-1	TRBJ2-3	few	CASSQGRYSTDTQYF	TGCGCCAGCAGCCAGGGACGGTATAGCACAGATACGCAGTATTTT
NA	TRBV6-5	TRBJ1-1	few	CASSYELGTEAFF	TGTGCCAGCAGTTACGAGTTGGGAACTGAAGCTTTCTTT
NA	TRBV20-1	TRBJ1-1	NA	CSAAPLNTEAFF	TGCAGTGCTGCCCCGTTGAACACTGAAGCTTTCTTT
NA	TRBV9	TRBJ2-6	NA	CASSVGLISGANVLTF	TGTGCCAGCAGCGTTGGGCTTATCTCTGGGGCCAACGTCCTGACTTTC
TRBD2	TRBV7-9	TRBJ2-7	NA	CASSPLGREAYF	TGTGCCAGCAGCCCCTTGGGGCGGGAGGCATACTTC
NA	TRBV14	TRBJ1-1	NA	CASSQVSSGGTEAFF	TGTGCCAGCAGCCAAGTGTCATCTGGGGGAACTGAAGCTTTCTTT
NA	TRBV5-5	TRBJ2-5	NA	CASSRAVSGETQYF	TGTGCCAGCAGCAGGGCAGTCTCCGGGGAGACCCAGTACTTC
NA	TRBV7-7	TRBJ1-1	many	CASSQGYNTEAFF	TGTGCCAGCAGTCAGGGCTATAACACTGAAGCTTTCTTT
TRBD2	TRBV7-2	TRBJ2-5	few	CASRALVAGGRETQYF	TGTGCCAGCAGGGCTTTAGTAGCGGGAGGGCGCGAGACCCAGTACTTC
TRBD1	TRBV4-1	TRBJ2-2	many	CASSRDRSTGELFF	TGCGCCAGCAGCAGGGACAGGTCCACCGGGGAGCTGTTTTTT
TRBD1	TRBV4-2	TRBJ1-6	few	CASSSRTGDSPLHF	TGTGCCAGCAGCTCCCGGACAGGGGACTCACCCCTCCACTTT
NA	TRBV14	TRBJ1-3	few	CASSPLYGEHSGNTIYF	TGTGCCAGCAGCCCACTGTATGGGGAACACTCTGGAAACACCATATATTTT
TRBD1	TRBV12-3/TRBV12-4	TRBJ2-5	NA	CASSTNRGRETQYF	TGTGCCAGCAGTACCAACAGGGGGAGGGAGACCCAGTACTTC
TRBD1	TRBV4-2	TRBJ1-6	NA	CASSRDRSNSPLHF	TGTGCCAGCAGCCGGGACAGATCAAATTCACCCCTCCACTTT
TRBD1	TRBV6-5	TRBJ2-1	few	CASSYPRGRGSNEQFF	TGTGCCAGCAGTTACCCCAGGGGGCGTGGAAGCAATGAGCAGTTCTTC
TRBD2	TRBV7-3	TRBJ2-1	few	CASSSVAGGLGYNEQFF	TGTGCCAGCAGCTCCGTAGCGGGGGGGCTTGGATACAATGAGCAGTTCTTC
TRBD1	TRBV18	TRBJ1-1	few	CASSPAGQGNTEAFF	TGTGCCAGCTCACCGGCGGGACAGGGGAACACTGAAGCTTTCTTT
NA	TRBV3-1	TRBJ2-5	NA	CASSTGEGETQYF	TGTGCCAGCAGCACCGGAGAAGGGGAGACCCAGTACTTC
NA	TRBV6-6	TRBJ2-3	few	CASSTTVGAQYF	TGTGCCAGCAGTACGACAGTCGGTGCGCAGTATTTT
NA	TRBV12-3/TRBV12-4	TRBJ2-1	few	CASTLAHNEQFF	TGTGCCAGCACCCTAGCGCACAATGAGCAGTTCTTC
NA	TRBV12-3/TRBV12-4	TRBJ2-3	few	CASSPVKADTQYF	TGTGCCAGCAGCCCCGTGAAGGCAGATACGCAGTATTTT
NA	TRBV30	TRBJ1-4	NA	CAWKGYGEKLFF	TGTGCCTGGAAAGGGTACGGTGAAAAACTGTTTTTT
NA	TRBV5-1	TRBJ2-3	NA	CASSSGSQGPDTQYF	TGCGCCAGCAGCTCCGGATCCCAGGGCCCAGATACGCAGTATTTT